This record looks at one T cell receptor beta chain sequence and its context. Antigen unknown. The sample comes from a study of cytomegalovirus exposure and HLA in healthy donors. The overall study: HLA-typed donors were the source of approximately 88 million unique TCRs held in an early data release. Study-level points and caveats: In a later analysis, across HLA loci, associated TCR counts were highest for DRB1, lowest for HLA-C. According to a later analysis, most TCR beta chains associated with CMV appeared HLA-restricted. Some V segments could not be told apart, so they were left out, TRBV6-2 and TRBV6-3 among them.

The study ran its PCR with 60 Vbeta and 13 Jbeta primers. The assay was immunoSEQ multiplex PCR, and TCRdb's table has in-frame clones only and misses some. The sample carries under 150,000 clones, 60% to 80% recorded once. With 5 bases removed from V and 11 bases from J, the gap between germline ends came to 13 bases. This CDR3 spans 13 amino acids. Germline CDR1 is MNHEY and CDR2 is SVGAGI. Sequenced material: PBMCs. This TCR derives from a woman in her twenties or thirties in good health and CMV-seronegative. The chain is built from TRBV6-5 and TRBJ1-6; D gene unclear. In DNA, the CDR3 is TGTGCCAGCAGTCCCCCCGGTGAGCCACCCCTCCACTTT. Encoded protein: CASSPPGEPPLHF.